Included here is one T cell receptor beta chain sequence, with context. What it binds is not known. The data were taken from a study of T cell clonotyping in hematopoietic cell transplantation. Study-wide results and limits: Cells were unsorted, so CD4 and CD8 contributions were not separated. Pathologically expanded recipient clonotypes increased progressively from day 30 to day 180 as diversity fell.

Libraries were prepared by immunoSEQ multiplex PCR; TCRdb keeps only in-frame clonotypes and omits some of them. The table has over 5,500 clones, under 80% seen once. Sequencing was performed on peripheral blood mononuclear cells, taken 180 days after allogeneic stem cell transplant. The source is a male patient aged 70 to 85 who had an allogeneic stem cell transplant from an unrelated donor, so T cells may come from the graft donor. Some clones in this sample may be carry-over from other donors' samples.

Here the CDR3 reads CASSVQRLGSGGAGELFF. The DNA of the CDR3 is TGTGCCAGCAGCGTACAAAGGCTGGGGTCAGGGGGCGCCGGGGAGCTGTTTTTT. The V and J genes are TRBV11-1 and TRBJ2-2; 8 nucleotides match TRBD1. V was pared by 5 bases and J by 6 bases, with 17 bases of the junction left unmatched. The CDR3 contains 18 residues. In germline, CDR1 is SGHAT, CDR2 FQDESV (reference sequence).